Reported below is one T cell receptor beta chain. This sample was included in a study of blood T cell repertoires in COVID-19. Looking at the study overall: Samples came from the United States, Italy and Spain, spanning acute and convalescent COVID-19. In each case, the material was cDNA or gDNA derived from T cells, B-cell-depleted T cells, or PBMCs.

Authors' data handling: Reference gene primer amplification gave nucleated cell count estimates. Libraries were prepared by immunoSEQ multiplex PCR; TCRdb keeps only in-frame clonotypes and omits some of them. The DNA was the basis for D and trimming; V, J and clone size are from that table. The sample consists of approximately 150,000 clones, around 90% of them appearing once. With 5 bases removed from V and 7 bases from J, the gap between germline ends came to 14 bases. The length of the CDR3 is 13 residues. The sequenced material came from peripheral blood. The receptor comes from a man in his 70s with acute or convalescent COVID-19. This chain joins TRBV12-3 or TRBV12-4 and TRBJ1-2; D uncertain. In DNA, the CDR3 is TGTGCCAGCAGTCTACCCACCGGGTTTGGCTACACCTTC. Residues: CASSLPTGFGYTF.